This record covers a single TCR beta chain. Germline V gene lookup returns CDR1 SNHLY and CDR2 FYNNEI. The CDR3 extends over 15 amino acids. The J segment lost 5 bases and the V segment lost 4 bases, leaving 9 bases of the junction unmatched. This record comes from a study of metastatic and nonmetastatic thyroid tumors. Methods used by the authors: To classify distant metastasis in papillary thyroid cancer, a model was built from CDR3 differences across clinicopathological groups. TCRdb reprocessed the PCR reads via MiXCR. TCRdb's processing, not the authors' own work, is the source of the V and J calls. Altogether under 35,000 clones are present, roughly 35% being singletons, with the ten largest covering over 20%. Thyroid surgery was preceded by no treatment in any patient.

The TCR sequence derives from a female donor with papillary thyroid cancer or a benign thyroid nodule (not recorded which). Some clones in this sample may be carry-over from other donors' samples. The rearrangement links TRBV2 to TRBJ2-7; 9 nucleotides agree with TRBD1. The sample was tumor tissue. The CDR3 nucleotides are TGTGCCAGCAGTGTCTCGGGGACAGGGAGGAACGAGCAGTACTTC. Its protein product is CASSVSGTGRNEQYF.